This T cell receptor (beta chain) was identified in a study of beta chain features in type 1 diabetes (dated by TCRdb to the late 2010s). In the study overall: No differences in mean age, gender distribution, total cell number or subset yield were found between patients and healthy donors. A total of roughly 100 million sorted cells were examined across all samples, and a strong correlation was observed between cell number per subset and RNA yield. In the study, recently diagnosed type 1 diabetes patients and matched healthy donors were compared on the TCRB repertoires of their sorted circulating CD4+ T cell subsets. Regulatory and stem cell-like memory subsets were isolated from only 8 patients and about eight healthy donors, whereas naive and central memory subsets came from all 30 or so donors. General findings and caveats noted by the study authors: At VDJ recombination sites, patients with type 1 diabetes made fewer insertions and deleted more nucleotides, a pattern implying thymic rearrangement abnormalities. Type 1 diabetes patients showed a moderate but significant shortening of TCRB CDR3 length in all four CD4+ subsets. Shorter templates might be favored by PCR, yet because patient and control samples were amplified and corrected together, any such skew would affect both groups equally. Only small numbers of individuals were included in the HLA sub-analyses, which left unresolved whether HLA type had any influence on TCRB rearrangement. Because cDNA was sequenced instead of genomic DNA, activated cells with high expression could be over-represented, although the groups did not differ in activation or CD3 levels. Naive, central memory and regulatory TCRB repertoires appeared to be more alike among patients than among healthy donors.

From each donor, a single peripheral blood sample of approximately 120 mL on average was drawn into heparinised tubes. Using a panel that included CD45RO, CCR7, CD25, CD127, CD95 and CD27, naive, central memory, regulatory and stem cell-like memory CD4+ T cells were sorted on a BD FACSAria II. All sorted populations exceeded 95% purity. PBMCs were isolated right away by Lymphoprep density gradient centrifugation and were stained directly, without culture. To minimize batch effects, samples were stained and sorted in pairs, one healthy donor with one patient per experiment. Details on this clone: Its specific antigen is unknown. Per-nucleotide qualities are absent, and no much larger clonotype sits a single base away.

The germline V gene supplies CDR1 LGHNA and CDR2 YSLEER. V is pared back by 1 base and J by 5 bases, with 12 bases lying between the germline termini. The CDR3 sequence holds 14 residues, the cysteine and phenylalanine included. Only the CDR3 portion is preserved as DNA: 42 bases, with reading frame beginning at the first base. The High Capacity cDNA Reverse Transcription Kit was used to reverse transcribe all of the isolated RNA, meaning that expressed TCRB transcripts were what got sequenced. Deep immunoSEQ sequencing was performed on naive, central memory and regulatory T cell samples, with an average of roughly 3.3 million total reads per sample. Sorted cells were lysed in RLT buffer and RNA was extracted with DNase-treated RNeasy Micro or Mini kits, depending on cell number. To prevent cross-contamination, every cell subset was processed on its own, while patient and healthy donor samples were processed together. Using the immunoSEQ multiplex PCR, TCRB sequences were amplified from cDNA into 87-bp fragments spanning the CDR3 region. Sequencing of the amplicons was done on the Illumina HiSeq platform. In the authors' own workflow: PCR bias was computationally corrected using synthetic template baselines, reads within Hamming distance 2 were collapsed, and singletons that could not be merged were discarded. Reads were aligned against IMGT so that V, D and J genes, CDR3 length and insertions or deletions at six rearrangement sites could be assigned. Within each subset, clonotype counts were normalized to sorted cell number, and only after that were true diversity and Gini coefficients computed with the tcR R package. The overlap coefficient, calculated on TCRB nucleotide sequences, was used to quantify repertoire sharing. TCRdb's version of the immuneACCESS table is confined to in-frame rearrangements and falls short of the full clone set. An unresolved V gene accounts for under half of the shortfall where checked; the remainder is of unknown origin. V and J calls and clone size are those listed in that table; D and trimming were worked out from the DNA. The sample table contains about 150,000 clones; only one count was recorded for 10% of them. The ten largest clonotypes hold more than 0.45% of the sample.

This clonotype originated in a man aged 30 to 39 with type 1 diabetes. The sequencing sample was made of central memory CD4+ T cells from blood. This sequence uses TRBV4-3 and TRBJ2-7, and perhaps TRBD2 as D gene, on 5 matching bases. The CDR3 region reads CASSQGGRLNEQYF. In nucleotides, the sequence is TGCGCCAGCAGCCAAGGCGGGCGCTTAAACGAGCAGTACTTC.